This is a list of T cell receptor beta chains from one sample in a study of blood T cell repertoires in COVID-19. Here immunoSEQ multiplex PCR was the method, and the copy in TCRdb shows in-frame clones only, minus some. Here the sample spans around 200,000 clones, 80% to 90% being singletons. The sequencing input was peripheral blood. Receptors were obtained from a human donor with active or convalescent COVID-19. The donor label of this sample is uncertain. Each CDR3 is given with its conserved first and last residue. Fields, in order: J gene, clone size, D gene, V gene, CDR3 DNA, CDR3 protein. A D gene is named only where the DNA matches it firmly. A row's size may be missing; if present it is once, few, many or a size class.

TRBJ2-2 | NA | TRBD2 | TRBV7-2 | TGTGCCAGCAGCGCCCGACTAGCGGGGAACACCGGGGAGCTGTTTTTT | CASSARLAGNTGELFF
TRBJ2-3 | NA | NA | TRBV25-1 | TGTGCCAGTCTTAACGGGTACACAGATACGCAGTATTTT | CASLNGYTDTQYF
TRBJ1-2 | NA | TRBD1 | TRBV7-9 | TGTGCCAGCAGCTTATTGCAGGGGGGTGGCTACACCTTC | CASSLLQGGGYTF
TRBJ2-1 | NA | TRBD2 | TRBV24-1 | TGTGCCACCAGTCCGATCACAGGCGGACTAGCCCGGGAGCAGTTCTTC | CATSPITGGLAREQFF
TRBJ2-3 | few | TRBD2 | TRBV4-2 | TGTGCCAGCAGCCCACAACTAGCGGGAGGGACCGATACGCAGTATTTT | CASSPQLAGGTDTQYF
TRBJ1-5 | NA | NA | TRBV2 | TGTGCCAGCATGAAGGTAGGACAGAGCAATCAGCCCCAGCATTTT | CASMKVGQSNQPQHF
TRBJ2-1 | NA | TRBD1 | TRBV10-1 | TGCGCCAGCAGTGGGGACAGGGTAGGAGCGAATGAGCAGTTCTTC | CASSGDRVGANEQFF
TRBJ2-3 | once | TRBD2 | TRBV19 | TGTGCCAGTAGTATAGGAGGGACTACCACAGATACGCAGTATTTT | CASSIGGTTTDTQYF
TRBJ1-1 | NA | NA | TRBV6-5 | TGTGCCAGCAGACCGGAGGCAGAGAACACTGAAGCTTTCTTT | CASRPEAENTEAFF
TRBJ2-1 | NA | TRBD2 | TRBV9 | TGTGCCAGCAGCACCCCATTAGCGGGGGTTTTGGGAAATGAGCAGTTCTTC | CASSTPLAGVLGNEQFF
TRBJ1-5 | NA | TRBD1 | TRBV7-2 | TGTGCCAGCAGCCCAATGGGACAGAGATTTTATAGCAATCAGCCCCAGCATTTT | CASSPMGQRFYSNQPQHF
TRBJ2-3 | NA | TRBD1 | TRBV9 | TGTGCCAGCAGCGTAGGGGGGACAGGGACGCAGTATTTT | CASSVGGTGTQYF
TRBJ2-2 | once | NA | TRBV6-5 | TGTGCCACCACTAGCATATCGACCGGGGAGCTGTTTTTT | CATTSISTGELFF
TRBJ1-4 | NA | NA | TRBV5-1 | TGCGCCAGCAGCCCCAGGCCGGAACCCGAAAAACTGTTTTTT | CASSPRPEPEKLFF
TRBJ2-5 | few | NA | TRBV6-5 | TGTGCCAGCAGTAACAGCCAAGAGACCCAGTACTTC | CASSNSQETQYF
TRBJ1-4 | NA | TRBD1 | TRBV18 | TGTGCCAGCTCCGTGGGGACAGTAAATGAAAAACTGTTTTTT | CASSVGTVNEKLFF
TRBJ2-7 | NA | NA | TRBV12-3/TRBV12-4 | TGTGCCAGCAGACGGGACACATACTACGAGCAGTACTTC | CASRRDTYYEQYF
TRBJ1-2 | NA | NA | TRBV4-1 | TGCGCCAGCAGCCAAGGAAGAGAACCTAACTATGGCTACACCTTC | CASSQGREPNYGYTF
TRBJ1-2 | few | NA | TRBV18 | TGTGCCAGCTCACACGGGGGTATACACTATGGCTACACCTTC | CASSHGGIHYGYTF
TRBJ2-7 | NA | TRBD2 | TRBV29-1 | TGCAGCGTTGAGCGGGGGGGAGGAGAGCAGTACTTC | CSVERGGGEQYF
TRBJ2-2 | NA | TRBD1 | TRBV2 | TGTGCCAGCAGGGAGACAGGGGCCTCCGGGGAGCTGTTTTTT | CASRETGASGELFF
TRBJ2-2 | NA | NA | TRBV2 | TGTGCCAGCAGTGAAACCCGGGACAGATTAGCGGTCACCGGGGAGCTGTTTTTT | CASSETRDRLAVTGELFF
TRBJ1-1 | once | NA | TRBV12-3/TRBV12-4 | TGTGCCAGCAGAAAACAGGTGAACACTGAAGCTTTCTTT | CASRKQVNTEAFF
TRBJ2-7 | NA | NA | TRBV6-5 | TGTGCCAGCAGTTACGCGGGATACGAGCAGTACTTC | CASSYAGYEQYF
TRBJ2-2 | NA | NA | TRBV18 | TGTGCCAGCTCACCTTTTTTAGCGGTGAACACCGGGGAGCTGTTTTTT | CASSPFLAVNTGELFF
TRBJ1-4 | NA | TRBD1 | TRBV6-2/TRBV6-3 | TGTGCCAGCGGCCAGGGGGCGGTTGATAATGAAAAACTGTTTTTT | CASGQGAVDNEKLFF
TRBJ1-6 | NA | NA | TRBV2 | TGTGCCAGCAGTACCGGACAGAACTCACCCCTCCACTTT | CASSTGQNSPLHF
TRBJ1-3 | NA | NA | TRBV29-1 | TGCAGCGTTGACGGGCTACAGGGAAGGAACTCTGGAAACACCATATATTTT | CSVDGLQGRNSGNTIYF
TRBJ1-1 | NA | NA | TRBV28 | TGTGCCAGCAGATCTCGAGGTACTGAAGCTTTCTTT | CASRSRGTEAFF
TRBJ2-2 | NA | TRBD2 | TRBV24-1 | TGTGCCACCAGTGATTCGGGAGGGCCGGACACCGGGGAGCTGTTTTTT | CATSDSGGPDTGELFF
TRBJ2-1 | NA | NA | TRBV4-2 | TGTGCCAGCAGCCCCCAAGGGGTAGTAAGTTACAATGAGCAGTTCTTC | CASSPQGVVSYNEQFF
TRBJ2-7 | once | TRBD1 | TRBV11-3 | TGTGCCAGCAGCGTAACCAGGGGGCCGGCGTCCTACGAGCAGTACTTC | CASSVTRGPASYEQYF
TRBJ2-1 | NA | TRBD2 | TRBV5-1 | TGCGCCAGCAGCCTGCAGCCTAGCGGGAGTTCCTACAATGAGCAGTTCTTC | CASSLQPSGSSYNEQFF
TRBJ2-5 | once | NA | TRBV9 | TGTGCCAGCAGCGTTGGGGGGGCGAAGGAGACCCAGTACTTC | CASSVGGAKETQYF
TRBJ1-1 | NA | NA | TRBV9 | TGTGCCAGCAGCGACAAATCAGGTTTGAACACTGAAGCTTTCTTT | CASSDKSGLNTEAFF
TRBJ2-7 | once | NA | TRBV5-4 | TGTGCCAGCAGCTCCCAATCCGAGCAGTACTTC | CASSSQSEQYF
TRBJ2-1 | NA | TRBD2 | TRBV7-6 | TGTGCCAGCAGCCCGCAACAGCGGGATCGGTTGGGAGGGTCTTACAATGAGCAGTTCTTC | CASSPQQRDRLGGSYNEQFF
TRBJ1-2 | NA | NA | TRBV4-1 | TGCGCCAGCAGCCGCCCGTTGGAGGCGCGCTTTGGGGGCTACACCTTC | CASSRPLEARFGGYTF
TRBJ2-5 | NA | NA | TRBV9 | TGTGCCAGCAGCGTAGTAGGGGTCGAGACCCAGTACTTC | CASSVVGVETQYF
TRBJ1-1 | NA | NA | TRBV5-4 | TGTGCCAGCAGCTCCCCCGCCGGGGGGCGGAGGGGGGAAGCTTTCTTT | CASSSPAGGRRGEAFF